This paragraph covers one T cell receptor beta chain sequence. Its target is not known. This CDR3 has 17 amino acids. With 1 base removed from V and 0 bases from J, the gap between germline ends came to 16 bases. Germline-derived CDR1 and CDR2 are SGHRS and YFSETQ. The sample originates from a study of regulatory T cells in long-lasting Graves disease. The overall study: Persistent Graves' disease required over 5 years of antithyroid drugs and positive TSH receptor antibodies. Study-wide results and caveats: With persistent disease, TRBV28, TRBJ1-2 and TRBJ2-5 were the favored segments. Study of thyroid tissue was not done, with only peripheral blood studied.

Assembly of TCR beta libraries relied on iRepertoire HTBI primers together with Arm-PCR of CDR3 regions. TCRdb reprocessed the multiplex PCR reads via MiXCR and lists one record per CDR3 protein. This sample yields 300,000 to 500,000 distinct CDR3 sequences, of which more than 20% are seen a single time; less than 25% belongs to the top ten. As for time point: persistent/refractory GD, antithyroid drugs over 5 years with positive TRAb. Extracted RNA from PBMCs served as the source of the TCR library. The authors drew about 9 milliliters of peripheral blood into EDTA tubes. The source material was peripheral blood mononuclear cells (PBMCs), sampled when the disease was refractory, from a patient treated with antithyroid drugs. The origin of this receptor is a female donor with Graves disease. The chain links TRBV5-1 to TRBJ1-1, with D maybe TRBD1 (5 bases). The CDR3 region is CASSLLRGYGVNTEAFF. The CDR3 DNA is TGCGCCAGCAGCTTGTTGAGGGGTTACGGAGTGAACACTGAAGCTTTCTTT.